Listed below are T cell receptor beta chains from one sample, sequenced in a study of blood T cell repertoires in COVID-19. Assay: immunoSEQ multiplex PCR; the TCRdb copy retains only in-frame clones and omits some. In the table there are about 180,000 clones, 85% of which are singletons. Source material: peripheral blood. These receptors came from a person aged 70 to 85 with COVID-19, enrolled during active disease. CDR3s include the opening cysteine and the closing phenylalanine or tryptophan. D genes are given only for firm matches. The size of a clone is reported for some rows only, either as once, few or many, or as a class for expanded clones.

d_gene,abundance,len,j_gene,v_gene,CDR3nt,CDR3aa
TRBD1,-,16,TRBJ2-7,TRBV5-1,TGCGCCAGCAGCCCCCCGTTACAGGGGGGCTCCTTAGGGCAGTACTTC,CASSPPLQGGSLGQYF
TRBD1,-,16,TRBJ1-1,TRBV18,TGTGCCAGCTCAACCACTGGGACAGGGAGGAATACTGAAGCTTTCTTT,CASSTTGTGRNTEAFF
TRBD1,once,15,TRBJ1-4,TRBV5-1,TGCGCCAGCAGCTTGGTTGCAGGGAAGGGGGCAAAACTGTTTTTT,CASSLVAGKGAKLFF
-,-,17,TRBJ2-2,TRBV7-9,TGTGCCAGCAGCACACCCCAACGGACACCTAACACCGGGGAGCTGTTTTTT,CASSTPQRTPNTGELFF
-,-,11,TRBJ2-3,TRBV20-1,TGCAGTGCTAGAGATGGGCAGGCGCAGTATTTT,CSARDGQAQYF
-,-,15,TRBJ2-5,TRBV7-2,TGTGCCAGCAGCTTACAGACAGGCCGTCAAGAGACCCAGTACTTC,CASSLQTGRQETQYF
-,many,14,TRBJ2-5,TRBV7-2,TGTGCCAGCAGCTTAGTACAGGGTAGAAAGACCCAGTACTTC,CASSLVQGRKTQYF
-,-,17,TRBJ2-6,TRBV19,TGTGCCAGTAAATCCGGACAATCCGGCTCTGGGGCCAACGTCCTGACTTTC,CASKSGQSGSGANVLTF
TRBD2,-,17,TRBJ2-3,TRBV5-4,TGTGCCAGCAGCCCTCGACTAGCGGGAGGAATCACAGATACGCAGTATTTT,CASSPRLAGGITDTQYF
TRBD2,-,15,TRBJ2-3,TRBV20-1,TGCAGTGCTAGTTGGCTAGCGGGACCCACAGATACGCAGTATTTT,CSASWLAGPTDTQYF
-,-,14,TRBJ2-7,TRBV5-1,TGCGCCAGCAGCTTGATAGGGGGTTCCTACGAGCAGTACTTC,CASSLIGGSYEQYF
-,-,14,TRBJ1-5,TRBV3-1/TRBV3-2,TGTGCCAGCAGCCCCCGGACAGTTAATCAGCCCCAGCATTTT,CASSPRTVNQPQHF
TRBD1,-,14,TRBJ1-1,TRBV18,TGTGCCAGCTCAAGACAGGGAACAAACACTGAAGCTTTCTTT,CASSRQGTNTEAFF
-,-,14,TRBJ1-4,TRBV7-2,TGTGCCAGCAGCTTAGCGCCCCGGGATGAAAAACTGTTTTTT,CASSLAPRDEKLFF
TRBD1,-,16,TRBJ1-5,TRBV6-1,TGTGCCAGCAGTGCCCATACGGGACAGGGCAGTCAGCCCCAGCATTTT,CASSAHTGQGSQPQHF
TRBD1,-,19,TRBJ1-1,TRBV19,TGTGCCGCGTCAAACAGTCGGGGACAGGGGGCTGGGGGTCTCACTGAAGCTTTCTTT,CAASNSRGQGAGGLTEAFF
TRBD1,-,14,TRBJ2-7,TRBV4-2,TGTGCCAGCAGCCAGGGACAGGGGGACTACGAGCAGTACTTC,CASSQGQGDYEQYF
-,-,16,TRBJ1-1,TRBV28,TGTGCCAGCAGTTTATTAGGGGCGGGGGGCGACACTGAAGCTTTCTTT,CASSLLGAGGDTEAFF
-,-,15,TRBJ1-4,TRBV5-1,TGCGCCAGCAGCCCAACGGCGGGCGATAGGTCGAAACTGTTTTTT,CASSPTAGDRSKLFF
TRBD2,-,14,TRBJ2-1,TRBV6-5,TGTGCCAGCAGATACTCGACTAGCAACAATGAGCAGTTCTTC,CASRYSTSNNEQFF
-,-,16,TRBJ1-3,TRBV7-2,TGTGCCAGCAGCAGAGGGGGTCCTCTCTCTGGAAACACCATATATTTT,CASSRGGPLSGNTIYF
-,-,15,TRBJ2-5,TRBV24-1,TGTGCCACCAGTGATCCCGGCAGGGGTTTGGAGACCCAGTACTTC,CATSDPGRGLETQYF
TRBD2,-,14,TRBJ2-5,TRBV9,TGTGCCAGCAGCCCATCGGGGGGGGGTGAGACCCAGTACTTC,CASSPSGGGETQYF
TRBD1,-,13,TRBJ1-5,TRBV18,TGTGCCAGCTCACCAGACAGGGATCAGCCCCAGCATTTT,CASSPDRDQPQHF
-,-,19,TRBJ1-5,TRBV6-1,TGTGCCAGCAGTGCCCGGTTGAGGGGGGGCCCGACGGGCAATCAGCCCCAGCATTTT,CASSARLRGGPTGNQPQHF
-,-,19,TRBJ2-3,TRBV6-7,TGTGCCAGCAGTTACCAACCCCCCGGGGGGCAGAAGAAACCAGATACGCAGTATTTT,CASSYQPPGGQKKPDTQYF
-,-,12,TRBJ1-1,TRBV5-4,TGTGCCAGCAGCTCCAGCGGTTTTGAAGCTTTCTTT,CASSSSGFEAFF
-,-,11,TRBJ2-1,TRBV7-3,TGTGCCAGCAGGTCTGACAATGAGCAGTTCTTC,CASRSDNEQFF
-,-,15,TRBJ1-1,TRBV2,TGTGCCAGCAGTGAAGGGTTGGGCAGGAACACTGAAGCTTTCTTT,CASSEGLGRNTEAFF
-,-,13,TRBJ2-5,TRBV19,TGTGCCAGTAGTATCCAGGTACAAGAGACCCAGTACTTC,CASSIQVQETQYF
-,-,15,TRBJ1-1,TRBV9,TGTGCCAGCACCAAAGGGGGGGCTTATGGCACTGAAGCTTTCTTT,CASTKGGAYGTEAFF
-,-,16,TRBJ2-3,TRBV6-2/TRBV6-3,TGTGCCAGCAGTCGTCATACAGGGCTTGTGGGAGATACGCAGTATTTT,CASSRHTGLVGDTQYF
-,-,16,TRBJ1-3,TRBV11-2,TGTGCCAGCAGCTTAGATCCACTGATCTCTGGAAACACCATATATTTT,CASSLDPLISGNTIYF
TRBD1,-,16,TRBJ2-7,TRBV7-8,TGTGCCAGCAGCTTGGGATCACAGGGGCCCCTGGCTTCGCAGTACTTC,CASSLGSQGPLASQYF
-,few,13,TRBJ2-1,TRBV7-8,TGTGCCAGCAGCCATGGACAGTACAATGAGCAGTTCTTC,CASSHGQYNEQFF
-,once,16,TRBJ2-7,TRBV9,TGTGCCAGCAGCGTAGGTGGCAGGGGACTACCCTACGAGCAGTACTTC,CASSVGGRGLPYEQYF
-,few,11,TRBJ2-7,TRBV28,TGTGCCAGCAGAAGCGTCCACGAGCAGTACTTC,CASRSVHEQYF
-,-,15,TRBJ1-4,TRBV4-1,TGCGCCAGCAGCCAAGTCAGGGTTCTAGGCGAAAAACTGTTTTTT,CASSQVRVLGEKLFF
-,-,16,TRBJ1-3,TRBV6-8,TGTGCCAGCGGCTTTGAGGATACCTTCTCTGGAAACACCATATATTTT,CASGFEDTFSGNTIYF
-,few,15,TRBJ2-7,TRBV5-1,TGCGCCAGCAGCTTGTTTGGGACTTCAACCTACGAGCAGTACTTC,CASSLFGTSTYEQYF
-,-,13,TRBJ2-5,TRBV28,TGTGCCAGCACCACAGGGTACCAAGAGACCCAGTACTTC,CASTTGYQETQYF
-,-,20,TRBJ2-1,TRBV27,TGTGCCAGCAGCCGCTTCGAGTTCGGAGGGCTAGCGAGCTCCTACAATGAGCAGTTCTTC,CASSRFEFGGLASSYNEQFF
TRBD1,-,14,TRBJ1-1,TRBV28,TGTGCCAGCAGTTTAAGCGGGACAGGGGGCCGAGCTTTCTTT,CASSLSGTGGRAFF